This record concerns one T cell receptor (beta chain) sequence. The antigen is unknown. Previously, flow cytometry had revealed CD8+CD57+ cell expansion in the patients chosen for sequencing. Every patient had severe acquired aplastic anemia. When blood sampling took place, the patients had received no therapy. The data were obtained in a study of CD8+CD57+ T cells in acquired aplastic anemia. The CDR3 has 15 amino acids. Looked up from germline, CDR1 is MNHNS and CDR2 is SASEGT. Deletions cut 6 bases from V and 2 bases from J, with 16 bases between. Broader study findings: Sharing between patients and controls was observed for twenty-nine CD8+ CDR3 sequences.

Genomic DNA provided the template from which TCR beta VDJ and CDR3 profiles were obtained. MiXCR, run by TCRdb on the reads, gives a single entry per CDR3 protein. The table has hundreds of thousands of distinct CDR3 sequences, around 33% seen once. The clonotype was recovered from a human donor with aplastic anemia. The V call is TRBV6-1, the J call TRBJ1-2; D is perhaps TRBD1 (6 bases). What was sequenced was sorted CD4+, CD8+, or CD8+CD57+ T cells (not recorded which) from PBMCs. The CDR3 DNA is TGTGCCAGCAGCCAACTCTTGGGGGGCAACTATGGCTACACCTTC. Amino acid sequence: CASSQLLGGNYGYTF.